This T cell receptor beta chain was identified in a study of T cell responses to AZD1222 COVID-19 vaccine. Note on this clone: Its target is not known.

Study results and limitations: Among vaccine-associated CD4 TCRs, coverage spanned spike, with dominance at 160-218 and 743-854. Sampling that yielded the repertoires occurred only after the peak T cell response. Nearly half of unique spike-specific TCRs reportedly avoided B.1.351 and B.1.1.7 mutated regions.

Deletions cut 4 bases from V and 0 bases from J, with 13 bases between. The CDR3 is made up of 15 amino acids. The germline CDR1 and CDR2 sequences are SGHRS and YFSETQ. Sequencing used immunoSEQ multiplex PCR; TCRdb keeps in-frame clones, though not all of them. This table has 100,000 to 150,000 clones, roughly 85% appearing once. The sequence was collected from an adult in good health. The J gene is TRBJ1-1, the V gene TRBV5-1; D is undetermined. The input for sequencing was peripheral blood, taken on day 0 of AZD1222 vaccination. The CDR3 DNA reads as TGCGCCAGCAGCCCCCCCGCCGCCGTGAACACTGAAGCTTTCTTT. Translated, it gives CASSPPAAVNTEAFF.